This record covers a single T cell receptor (beta chain). The antigen remains undetermined. The data belong to a study of T cell responses to AZD1222 COVID-19 vaccine. With V trimmed by 11 bases and J by 7 bases, 6 bases remained unmatched. This CDR3 is 13 amino acids long. In germline, CDR1 is SNHLY, CDR2 FYNNEI. Study findings and constraints: Donors skewed white British and female; clonal diversity was possibly underestimated. Spike-specific TCR breadth and depth went up after people got two AZD1222 doses.

TCRdb keeps only in-frame clones here, not all; method: immunoSEQ multiplex PCR. There are about 130,000 clones in the sample; roughly 85% occur only once, and about 4.4% lies in the top ten. The chain has TRBV2 and TRBJ1-6; 9 nucleotides align to TRBD1. This material consisted of peripheral blood, taken 28 days after the second AZD1222 dose. This clonotype was sampled from an adult who received the AZD1222 COVID-19 vaccine. Written as DNA, the CDR3 is TGTGCCGGGGGTACAGGGGGCAATTCACCCCTCCACTTT. It yields the protein CAGGTGGNSPLHF. The complete variable domain, with remaining parts taken from reference TRBV2 and TRBJ1-6, reads EPEVTQTPSHQVTQMGQEVILRCVPISNHLYFYWYRQILGQKVEFLVSFYNNEISEKSEIFDDQFSVERPDGSNFTLKIRSTKLEDSAMYFCAGGTGGNSPLHFGNGTRLTVT.